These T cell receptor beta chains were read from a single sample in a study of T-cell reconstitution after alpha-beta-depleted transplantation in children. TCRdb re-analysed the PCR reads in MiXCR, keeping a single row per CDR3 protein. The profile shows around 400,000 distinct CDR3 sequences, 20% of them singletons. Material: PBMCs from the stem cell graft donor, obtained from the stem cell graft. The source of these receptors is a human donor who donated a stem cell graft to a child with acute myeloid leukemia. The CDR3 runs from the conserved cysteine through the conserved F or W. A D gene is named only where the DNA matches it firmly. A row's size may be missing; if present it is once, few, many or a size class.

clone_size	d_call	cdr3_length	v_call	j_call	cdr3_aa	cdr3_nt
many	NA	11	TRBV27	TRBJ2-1	CASSYRGEGFF	TGTGCCAGCAGTTATAGGGGCGAGGGGTTCTTC
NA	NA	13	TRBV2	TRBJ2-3	CASKADSTDTQYF	TGTGCCAGCAAAGCGGATAGCACAGATACGCAGTATTTT
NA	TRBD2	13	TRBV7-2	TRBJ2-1	CATPGTTGNEQFF	TGTGCCACCCCCGGGACTACCGGCAATGAGCAGTTCTTC
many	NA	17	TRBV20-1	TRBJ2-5	CSARVVYGTTQQETQYF	TGCAGTGCTAGAGTAGTATATGGCACGACCCAGCAAGAGACCCAGTACTTC
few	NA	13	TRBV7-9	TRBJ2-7	CASSLALGREQYF	TGTGCCAGCAGCTTAGCTTTGGGGCGGGAGCAGTACTTC
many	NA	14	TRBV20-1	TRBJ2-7	CSARDQDITYEQYF	TGCAGTGCTAGAGACCAGGACATTACCTACGAGCAGTACTTC
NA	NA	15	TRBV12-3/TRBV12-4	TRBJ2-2	CASSAVVAESGELFF	TGTGCCAGCAGCGCCGTGGTAGCCGAGTCCGGGGAGCTGTTTTTT
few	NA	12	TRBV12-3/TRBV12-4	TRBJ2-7	CASSWTTYEQYF	TGTGCCAGCAGTTGGACTACCTACGAGCAGTACTTC
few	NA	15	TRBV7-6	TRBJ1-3	CASSPGASSGNTIYF	TGTGCCAGCAGCCCTGGAGCAAGCTCTGGAAACACCATATATTTT
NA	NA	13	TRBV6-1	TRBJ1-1	CASTQGSGTEAFF	TGTGCCAGTACACAGGGTTCGGGCACTGAAGCTTTCTTT
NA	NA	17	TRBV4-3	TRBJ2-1	CASSQGRTVGSYNEQFF	TGCGCCAGCAGCCAAGGTCGAACGGTTGGCTCCTACAATGAGCAGTTCTTC
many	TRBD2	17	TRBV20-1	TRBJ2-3	CSAKTGALAGSTDTQYF	TGCAGTGCCAAAACAGGGGCACTAGCGGGAAGCACAGATACGCAGTATTTT
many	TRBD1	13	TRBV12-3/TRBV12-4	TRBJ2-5	CASEDRAQETQYF	TGTGCCAGCGAGGACAGGGCTCAAGAGACCCAGTACTTC
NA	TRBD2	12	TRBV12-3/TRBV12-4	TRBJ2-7	CASSASGRRQYF	TGTGCCAGCAGCGCCAGCGGGAGAAGGCAGTACTTC
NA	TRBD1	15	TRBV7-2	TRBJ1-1	CASSPTGGQNTEAFF	TGTGCCAGCAGCCCGACAGGGGGGCAGAACACTGAAGCTTTCTTT
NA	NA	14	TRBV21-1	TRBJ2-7	CASSKGGALYEQYF	TGTGCCAGCAGCAAGGGGGGGGCCCTCTACGAGCAGTACTTC
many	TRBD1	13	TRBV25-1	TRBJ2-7	CASTRTGTYEQYF	TGTGCCAGTACCCGGACAGGTACATACGAGCAGTACTTC
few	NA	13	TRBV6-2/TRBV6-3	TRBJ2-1	CASSYGLENEQFF	TGTGCCAGCAGTTACGGCTTAGAAAATGAGCAGTTCTTC
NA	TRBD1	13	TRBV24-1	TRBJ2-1	CATGDRAANEQFF	TGTGCCACCGGGGACAGGGCCGCCAATGAGCAGTTCTTC
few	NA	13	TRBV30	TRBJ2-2	CAWSVSQSGELFF	TGTGCCTGGAGTGTCTCCCAGTCCGGGGAGCTGTTTTTT
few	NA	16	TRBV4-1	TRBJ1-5	CASSQAKELSNQPQHF	TGCGCCAGCAGCCAAGCTAAGGAGTTAAGCAATCAGCCCCAGCATTTT
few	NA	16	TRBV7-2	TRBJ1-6	CASSLRIVSNNSPLHF	TGTGCCAGCAGCTTAAGGATCGTGTCCAATAATTCACCCCTCCACTTT
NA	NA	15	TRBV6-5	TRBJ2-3	CASSYSSGRPDTQYF	TGTGCCAGCAGTTACTCGTCCGGTCGCCCAGATACGCAGTATTTT
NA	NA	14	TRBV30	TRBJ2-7	CAWNGQGGTYEQYF	TGTGCCTGGAATGGGCAGGGCGGCACCTACGAGCAGTACTTC
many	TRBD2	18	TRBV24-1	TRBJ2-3	CATSDLSSGMGSTDTQYF	TGTGCCACCAGTGATTTGTCTAGCGGCATGGGAAGCACAGATACGCAGTATTTT
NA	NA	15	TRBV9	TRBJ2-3	CASSVSAPSTDTQYF	TGTGCCAGCAGCGTTAGCGCCCCTAGCACAGATACGCAGTATTTT
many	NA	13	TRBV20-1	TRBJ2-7	CSAPLGCSYEQYF	TGCAGTGCCCCATTAGGGTGTTCCTACGAGCAGTACTTC
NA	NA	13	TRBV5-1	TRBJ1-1	CASSITGGPEAFF	TGCGCCAGCAGCATAACAGGAGGCCCTGAAGCTTTCTTT
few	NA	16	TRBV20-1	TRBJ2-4	CSARDGLAQGKNIQYF	TGCAGTGCTAGAGATGGGCTAGCGCAAGGGAAAAACATTCAGTACTTC
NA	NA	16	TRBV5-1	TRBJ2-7	CASSDRYDRDLREQYF	TGCGCCAGCAGCGACCGTTATGACAGGGACTTAAGGGAGCAGTACTTC
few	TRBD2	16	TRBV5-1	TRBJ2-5	CASSLGPAGVQETQYF	TGCGCCAGCAGCTTGGGGCCAGCGGGAGTTCAAGAGACCCAGTACTTC
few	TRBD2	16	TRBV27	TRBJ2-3	CASSPRLAGVSDTQYF	TGTGCCAGCAGTCCGAGACTAGCGGGAGTTTCAGATACGCAGTATTTT
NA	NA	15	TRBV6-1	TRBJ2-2	CASIGSGVNTGELFF	TGTGCCAGCATCGGATCCGGGGTGAACACCGGGGAGCTGTTTTTT
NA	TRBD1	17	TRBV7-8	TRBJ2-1	CASSLPRTGGSYNEQFF	TGTGCCAGCAGCTTACCCCGGACAGGGGGATCCTACAATGAGCAGTTCTTC
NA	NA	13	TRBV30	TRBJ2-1	CAWRRPGYNEQFF	TGTGCCTGGAGACGCCCGGGGTATAATGAGCAGTTCTTC
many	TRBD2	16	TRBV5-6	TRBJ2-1	CASSLAAGLANNEQFF	TGTGCCAGCAGCTTGGCCGCGGGACTAGCAAACAATGAGCAGTTCTTC
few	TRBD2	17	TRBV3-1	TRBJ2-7	CASSQGPPAGVGYEQYF	TGTGCCAGCAGCCAAGGTCCACCGGCGGGAGTCGGGTACGAGCAGTACTTC